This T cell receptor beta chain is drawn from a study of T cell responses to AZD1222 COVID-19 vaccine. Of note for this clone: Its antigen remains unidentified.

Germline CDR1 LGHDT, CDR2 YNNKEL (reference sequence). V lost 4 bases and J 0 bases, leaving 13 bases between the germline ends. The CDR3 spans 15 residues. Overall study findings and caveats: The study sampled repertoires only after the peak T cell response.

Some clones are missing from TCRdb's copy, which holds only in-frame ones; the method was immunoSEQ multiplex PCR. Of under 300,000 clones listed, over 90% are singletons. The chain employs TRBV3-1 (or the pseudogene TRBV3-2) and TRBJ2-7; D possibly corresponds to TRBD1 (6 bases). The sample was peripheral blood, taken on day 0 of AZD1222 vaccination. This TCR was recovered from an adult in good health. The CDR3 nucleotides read TGTGCCAGCAGCCTCCTAGGGGGAATCTCCTACGAGCAGTACTTC. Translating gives CASSLLGGISYEQYF.